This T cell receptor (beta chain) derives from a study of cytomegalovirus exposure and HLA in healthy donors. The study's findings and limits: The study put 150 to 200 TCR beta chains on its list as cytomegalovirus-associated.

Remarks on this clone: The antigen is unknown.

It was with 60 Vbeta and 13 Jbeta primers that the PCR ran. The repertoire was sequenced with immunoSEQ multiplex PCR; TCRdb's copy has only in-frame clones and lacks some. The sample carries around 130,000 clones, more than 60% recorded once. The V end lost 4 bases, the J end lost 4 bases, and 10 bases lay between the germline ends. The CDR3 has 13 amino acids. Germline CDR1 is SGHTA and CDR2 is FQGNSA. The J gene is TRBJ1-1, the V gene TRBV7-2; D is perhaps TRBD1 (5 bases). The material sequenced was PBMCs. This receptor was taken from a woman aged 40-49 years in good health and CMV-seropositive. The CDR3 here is CASSSSGGTEAFF. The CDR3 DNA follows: TGTGCCAGCAGCTCTTCGGGGGGCACTGAAGCTTTCTTT.